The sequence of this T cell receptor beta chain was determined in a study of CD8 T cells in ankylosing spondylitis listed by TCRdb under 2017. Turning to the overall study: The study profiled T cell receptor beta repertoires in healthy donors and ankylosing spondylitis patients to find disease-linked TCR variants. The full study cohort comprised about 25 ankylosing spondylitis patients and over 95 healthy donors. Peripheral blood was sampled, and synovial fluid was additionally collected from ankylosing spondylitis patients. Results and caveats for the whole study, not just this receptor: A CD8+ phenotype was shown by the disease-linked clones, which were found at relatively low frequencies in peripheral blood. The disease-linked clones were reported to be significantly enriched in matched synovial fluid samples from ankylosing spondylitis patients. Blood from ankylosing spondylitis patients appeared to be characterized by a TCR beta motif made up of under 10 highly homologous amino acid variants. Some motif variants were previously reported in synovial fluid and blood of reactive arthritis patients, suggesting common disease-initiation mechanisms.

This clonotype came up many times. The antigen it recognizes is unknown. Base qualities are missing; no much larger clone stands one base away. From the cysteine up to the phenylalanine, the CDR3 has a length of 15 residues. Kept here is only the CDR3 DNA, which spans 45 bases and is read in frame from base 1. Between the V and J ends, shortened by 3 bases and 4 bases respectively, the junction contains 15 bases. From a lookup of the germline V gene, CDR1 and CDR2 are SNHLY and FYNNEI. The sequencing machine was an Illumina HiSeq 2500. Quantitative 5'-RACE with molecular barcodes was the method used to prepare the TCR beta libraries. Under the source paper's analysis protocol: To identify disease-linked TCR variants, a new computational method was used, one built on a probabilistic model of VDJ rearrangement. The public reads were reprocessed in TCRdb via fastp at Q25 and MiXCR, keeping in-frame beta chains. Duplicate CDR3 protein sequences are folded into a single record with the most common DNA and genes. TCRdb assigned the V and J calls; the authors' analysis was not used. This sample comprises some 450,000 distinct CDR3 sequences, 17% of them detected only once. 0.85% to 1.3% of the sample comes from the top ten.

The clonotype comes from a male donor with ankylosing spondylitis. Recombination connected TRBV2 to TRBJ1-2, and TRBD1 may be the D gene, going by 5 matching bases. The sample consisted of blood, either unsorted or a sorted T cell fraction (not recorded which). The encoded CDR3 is CASSEEQDLGYGYTF. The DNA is TGTGCCAGCAGTGAGGAACAGGATCTAGGCTATGGCTACACCTTC.